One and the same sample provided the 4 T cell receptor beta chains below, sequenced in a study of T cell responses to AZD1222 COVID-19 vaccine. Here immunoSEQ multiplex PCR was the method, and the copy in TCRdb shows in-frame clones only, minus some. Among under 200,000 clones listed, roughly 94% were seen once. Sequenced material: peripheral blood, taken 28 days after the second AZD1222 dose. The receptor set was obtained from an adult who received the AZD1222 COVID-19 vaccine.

For the CDR3, the DNA is TGTGCCAGCAGCGAAGGGGTCCTAGGAGTTTTCTTT. It codes for CASSEGVLGVFF. The rearrangement joins TRBV28 to TRBJ1-1; D perhaps matches TRBD1 (5 bases). There are 12 residues in the CDR3. Trimming cost V 6 bases and J 13 bases, with 18 bases left between them. Per the germline V gene, CDR1 is MDHEN and CDR2 is SYDVKM.

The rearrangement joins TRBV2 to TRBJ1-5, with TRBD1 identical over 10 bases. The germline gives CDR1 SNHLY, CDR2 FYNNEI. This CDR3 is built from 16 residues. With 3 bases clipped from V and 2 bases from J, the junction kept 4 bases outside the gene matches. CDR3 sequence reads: CASSETGGRGNQPQHF. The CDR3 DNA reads TGTGCCAGCAGTGAGACAGGGGGCAGGGGCAATCAGCCCCAGCATTTT.

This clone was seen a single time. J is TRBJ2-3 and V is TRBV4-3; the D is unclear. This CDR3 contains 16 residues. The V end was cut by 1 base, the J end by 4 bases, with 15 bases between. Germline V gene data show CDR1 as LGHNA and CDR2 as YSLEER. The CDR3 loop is CASSQGLVARSDTQYF. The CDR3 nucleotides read TGCGCCAGCAGCCAAGGCCTCGTGGCGAGATCAGATACGCAGTATTTT.

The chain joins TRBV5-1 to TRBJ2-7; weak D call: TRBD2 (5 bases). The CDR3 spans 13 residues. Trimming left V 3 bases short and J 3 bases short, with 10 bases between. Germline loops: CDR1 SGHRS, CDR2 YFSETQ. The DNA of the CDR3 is TGCGCCAGCAGCTCCGGGATCTACTACGAGCAGTACTTC. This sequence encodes CASSSGIYYEQYF.